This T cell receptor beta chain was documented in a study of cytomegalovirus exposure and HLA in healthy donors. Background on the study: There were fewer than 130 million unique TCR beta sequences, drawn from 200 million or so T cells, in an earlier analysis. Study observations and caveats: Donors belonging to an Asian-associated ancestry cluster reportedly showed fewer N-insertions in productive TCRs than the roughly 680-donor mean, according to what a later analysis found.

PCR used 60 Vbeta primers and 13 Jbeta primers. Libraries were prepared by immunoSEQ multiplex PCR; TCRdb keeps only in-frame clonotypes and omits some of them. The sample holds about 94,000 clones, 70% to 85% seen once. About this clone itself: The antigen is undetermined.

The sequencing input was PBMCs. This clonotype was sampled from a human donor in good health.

The CDR3 loop reads CASSSNRVGTQYF. In DNA form, the CDR3 reads TGTGCCAGTAGTAGCAACAGGGTTGGTACGCAGTATTTT. This chain uses TRBV19 with TRBJ2-3, with D possibly being TRBD1 (6 bases). The V and J ends lost 4 bases and 8 bases respectively, with 13 bases between them. The CDR3 has 13 residues. The V gene's germline CDR1 is LNHDA and CDR2 SQIVND (reference sequence).